This TCR beta chain was obtained from a study of human T cells and chemical hapten exposure. Overall study: Alopecia universalis, totalis or areata was present in patients who were mostly female. General study results and limits: Significantly more large CDR3 similarity clusters arose among expanded TCRs than among controls.

As to this clonotype: Its antigen is unknown.

V was trimmed by 6 bases and J by 0 bases, leaving 12 bases between them. The CDR3 extends over 15 amino acids. Looked up from germline, CDR1 is SEHNR and CDR2 is FQNEAQ (reference sequence). What the library attached to individual cDNA molecules were unique molecular identifiers. TCRdb passed the RACE reads through MiXCR, listing each CDR3 protein once. The sample yields under 200,000 distinct CDR3 sequences, about 14% seen once. This sample's time point: patch test 1, 2 weeks after DPC sensitization. Regarding treatment: therapeutic diphenylcyclopropenone sensitization with weekly scalp DPC. This TCR derives from a woman aged 30 to 39 with alopecia areata. Some clones in this sample may be carry-over from other donors' samples. Here the sequenced sample was whole blood, taken in connection with sensitization to the hapten diphenylcyclopropenone (DPC). The rearrangement links TRBV7-9 to TRBJ2-1; D gene ambiguous. This CDR3 is CASSPFASSYNEQFF. CDR3 DNA sequence: TGTGCCAGCAGTCCATTCGCGAGCTCCTACAATGAGCAGTTCTTC.